Below, 27 T cell receptor beta chains from the same sample are listed, as sequenced in a study of cytomegalovirus exposure and HLA in healthy donors. The PCR was carried out with 60 Vbeta primers and 13 Jbeta primers. The repertoire was sequenced with immunoSEQ multiplex PCR; TCRdb's copy has only in-frame clones and lacks some. The sample includes roughly 99,000 clones, around 67% of them seen just once. Material for sequencing was PBMCs. All receptors come from a woman in her thirties or forties in good health and CMV-seropositive.

There are a few counts of this clone. The V call is TRBV5-4, the J call TRBJ1-6, with 8 bases aligning to TRBD1. The CDR3 runs to 16 residues. The V gene end was trimmed by 5 bases and the J gene end by 7 bases; junction bases not matched to a gene: 11. Germline CDR1 and CDR2: SGHNT and YYREEE (reference sequence). The CDR3 protein is CASSPGTGASNSPLHF. The CDR3, as DNA: TGTGCCAGCAGTCCCGGGACAGGAGCCTCCAATTCACCCCTCCACTTT.

The chain combines TRBV5-1 with TRBJ1-6; 8 bases match TRBD1. Germline CDR1 is SGHRS and CDR2 is YFSETQ. The junction had 5 bases not matched to a gene; V was cut back by 3 bases and J by 9 bases. This CDR3 contains 14 residues. The CDR3 DNA reads TGCGCCAGCAGCTCAATCGGACAGGGTTCACCCCTCCACTTT. Translation gives CASSSIGQGSPLHF.

V usage is TRBV18 and J usage is TRBJ1-1, with D tentatively TRBD1 (5 bases). This CDR3 comprises 16 residues. Germline V lookup: CDR1 KGHSH, CDR2 LQKENI. V lost 2 bases, J lost 5 bases, and 18 bases lay in between. In DNA form, the CDR3 reads TGTGCCAGCTCACCAAGAAGAGGGGAGGTAGGGACTGAAGCTTTCTTT. Residues: CASSPRRGEVGTEAFF.

V and J are TRBV10-2 and TRBJ2-7, with 11 bases that match TRBD1. The CDR3 has 15 amino acids. V lost 0 bases and J lost 6; bases outside the gene matches: 4. Per germline, CDR1 WSHSY and CDR2 SAAADI. The CDR3 is CASSESDRGRVEQYF. Written as DNA, the CDR3 is TGCGCCAGCAGTGAGTCGGACAGGGGGCGAGTCGAGCAGTACTTC.

The DNA of the CDR3 is TGTGCCAGCAGTGAACGGTTAGCGGGGGGTATCACAGATACGCAGTATTTT. It encodes CASSERLAGGITDTQYF. The chain employs TRBV6-1 and TRBJ2-3, with 10 bases lining up with TRBD2. The germline CDR1 and CDR2 sequences are MNHNS and SASEGT. This CDR3 is built from 17 residues. V shed 2 bases, J shed 2 bases, and the junction held 7 bases outside the gene matches.

The chain employs TRBV5-1 and TRBJ1-1; D perhaps matches TRBD1 (6 bases). This CDR3 spans 16 amino acids. The germline V gene encodes CDR1 SGHRS and CDR2 YFSETQ. The ends were cut back, 4 bases at V and 0 bases at J, with 16 bases in the middle. In DNA, the CDR3 is TGCGCCAGCAGCGACGGGACAAGCACCATGAACACTGAAGCTTTCTTT. It translates to CASSDGTSTMNTEAFF. Variable domain in full (rest from reference TRBV5-1 and TRBJ1-1): KAGVTQTPRYLIKTRGQQVTLSCSPISGHRSVSWYQQTPGQGLQFLFEYFSETQRNKGNFPGRFSGRQFSNSRSEMNVSTLELGDSALYLCASSDGTSTMNTEAFFGQGTRLTVV.

The J gene is TRBJ1-1, the V gene TRBV5-3; 9 bases align to TRBD1. TRBV5-3 is identified as an open reading frame with a role that is uncertain. J was trimmed by 3 bases and V by 2 bases; bases with no gene match: 2. This CDR3 contains 14 residues. CDR3 loop: CARSLDRGDTEAFF. In DNA, the CDR3 is TGTGCCAGAAGCTTAGACAGGGGGGACACTGAAGCTTTCTTT.

The chain carries TRBV7-6 and TRBJ1-5; D may be TRBD1 (6 bases). This CDR3 is built from 16 residues. Per germline, CDR1 SGHVS and CDR2 FNYEAQ. Trimming shortened V by 6 bases and J by 2 bases, and 17 bases separated the two germline ends. CDR3 protein: CASSLAGGSGNQPQHF. As DNA, the CDR3 is TGTGCCAGCAGTCTAGCTGGGGGCTCGGGCAATCAGCCCCAGCATTTT.

This clone was recorded a few times. The chain has TRBV5-6 and TRBJ2-7; D is possibly TRBD1 (6 bases). The CDR3 is 14 residues long. Per the germline V gene, CDR1 is SGHDT and CDR2 is YYEEEE. The V gene lost 6 bases and the J gene lost 3 bases, with 16 bases spanning the gap. The CDR3 coding sequence is TGTGCCAGCACCTTATCTTACAGGGACTACGAGCAGTACTTC. Amino acids: CASTLSYRDYEQYF.

The V gene is TRBV6-1, the J gene TRBJ2-1; D is perhaps TRBD2 (5 bases). V was cut by 1 base and J by 9 bases, with 13 bases left in between. CDR1 MNHNS and CDR2 SASEGT come from the germline V gene. The CDR3 covers 14 residues. The CDR3 protein is CASSEGTGLVEQFF. In DNA, the CDR3 is TGTGCCAGCAGTGAAGGGACTGGGTTAGTTGAGCAGTTCTTC.

This sequence joins TRBV5-4 and TRBJ2-2; a weak D match, TRBD2 (6 bases). The V end was cut by 4 bases, the J end by 3 bases, with 16 bases between. Germline CDR1 and CDR2: SGHNT and YYREEE (reference sequence). The CDR3 totals 16 residues. The CDR3 sequence is CASSRGTPGHTGELFF. DNA for the CDR3: TGTGCCAGCAGCCGCGGGACTCCAGGCCACACCGGGGAGCTGTTTTTT.

The rearrangement links TRBV6-1 to TRBJ1-2; 8 positions match TRBD1. The CDR3 has 15 residues. V was clipped by 2 bases and J by 5 bases; unmatched bases: 7. The germline CDR1 and CDR2 sequences are MNHNS and SASEGT. The CDR3: CASSEIMGQEYGYTF. The CDR3 region has the DNA TGTGCCAGCAGTGAAATCATGGGACAGGAGTATGGCTACACCTTC.

The chain recombines TRBV6-5 with TRBJ1-1, with D tentatively TRBD1 (5 bases). The germline gives CDR1 MNHEY, CDR2 SVGAGI. Trimming took 2 bases from V and 1 from J, leaving 8 bases between them. CDR3 length: 14 amino acids. The CDR3 DNA reads TGTGCCAGCAGTTACCCCGGACAGAACACTGAAGCTTTCTTT. Protein: CASSYPGQNTEAFF.

The rearrangement uses TRBV10-3 and TRBJ1-2; no reliable D call. The CDR3 length is 12 residues. The ends were cut back, 0 bases at V and 10 bases at J, with 9 bases in the middle. Germline V lookup: CDR1 ENHRY, CDR2 SYGVKD. CDR3 region: CAISESKRSYTF. The CDR3 DNA follows: TGTGCCATCAGTGAGTCGAAGAGGTCCTACACCTTC.

The V call is TRBV19, the J call TRBJ2-7, with 7 bases identical to TRBD2. The CDR3 covers 16 residues. V lost 5 bases to trimming and J lost 1 base; unmatched junction nucleotides: 11. Germline V lookup: CDR1 LNHDA, CDR2 SQIVND (reference sequence). The CDR3 loop reads CASSSLWGRESYEQYF. In nucleotides, the CDR3 is TGTGCCAGTAGTTCCTTATGGGGGAGGGAATCCTACGAGCAGTACTTC.

The genes are TRBV6-1 and TRBJ1-2; a weak D match, TRBD1 (5 bases). The V and J ends lost 10 bases and 2 bases respectively, with 11 bases between them. Germline CDR1 is MNHNS and CDR2 is SASEGT. CDR3 length: 12 residues. CDR3 sequence reads: CATETVNYGYTF. CDR3 bases: TGTGCCACCGAGACAGTAAACTATGGCTACACCTTC.

In its sample, this clone was seen a few times. This CDR3 reads CASSEGGTGRVGANEKLFF. CDR3 DNA sequence: TGTGCCAGCAGCGAAGGGGGGACAGGGAGAGTTGGTGCTAATGAAAAACTGTTTTTT. The V call is TRBV7-9, the J call TRBJ1-4; the match to TRBD1 covers 9 bases. This CDR3 has 19 amino acids. Germline assignment: CDR1 SEHNR and CDR2 FQNEAQ (reference sequence). V shed 5 bases, J shed 3 bases, and the junction held 16 bases outside the gene matches.

The rearrangement uses TRBV19 and TRBJ1-6, with D unresolved. V shed 1 base and J shed 7 bases, with 5 bases lying between them. This CDR3 comprises 13 residues. CDR1 LNHDA and CDR2 SQIVND come from the germline V gene (reference sequence). CDR3 in DNA: TGTGCCAGTAGTATAGTGAGAAATTCACCCCTCCACTTT. As protein: CASSIVRNSPLHF.

This rearrangement joins TRBV11-3 to TRBJ2-2; a weak D match, TRBD2 (5 bases). V was clipped by 8 bases and J by 4 bases, with 14 bases between them. Germline lookup yields CDR1 SGHNT and CDR2 YENEEA. This CDR3 spans 14 amino acids. CDR3 bases: TGTGCCAGCGGACCCCGAGGGAGCACCGGGGAGCTGTTTTTT. As protein: CASGPRGSTGELFF. The full variable domain, its missing parts supplied by reference TRBV11-3 and TRBJ2-2, is EAGVVQSPRYKIIEKKQPVAFWCNPISGHNTLYWYLQNLGQGPELLIRYENEEAVDDSQLPKDRFSAERLKGVDSTLKIQPAELGDSAVYLCASGPRGSTGELFFGEGSRLTVL.

As DNA, the CDR3 is TGTGCCAGCAGGGGAGAAATTCAGAACACTGAAGCTTTCTTT. Protein: CASRGEIQNTEAFF. The chain has TRBV6-5 and TRBJ1-1; the D is unclear. CDR3 size: 14 residues. Germline values: CDR1 MNHEY, CDR2 SVGAGI. Between the trimmed V and J ends, which lost 6 bases and 1 base, there was a span of 12 bases.

The rearrangement uses TRBV4-1 and TRBJ2-3; TRBD2 matches at 11 bases. Germline V gene lookup returns CDR1 MGHRA and CDR2 YSYEKL. The CDR3 runs 17 residues. J lost 2 bases, V lost 5 bases, and 9 bases had no gene match. Here the CDR3 DNA reads TGCGCCAGCAGCACATCCGGGACTAGCGGCTACACAGATACGCAGTATTTT. It specifies CASSTSGTSGYTDTQYF.

The chain carries TRBV9 and TRBJ1-1, with 7 nucleotides matching TRBD1. V lost 6 bases, J lost 2 bases, and 7 bases stayed unmatched. The CDR3 runs 14 residues. Germline lookup yields CDR1 SGDLS and CDR2 YYNGEE. Here the CDR3 reads CASTSGQPNTEAFF. The CDR3 DNA follows: TGTGCCAGCACTTCGGGACAGCCTAACACTGAAGCTTTCTTT.

The chain uses TRBV29-1 and TRBJ2-1, with no clear D. In germline, CDR1 is SQVTM, CDR2 ANQGSEA. There are 15 residues in the CDR3. Trimming stripped 7 bases from V and 3 bases from J, with 19 bases between. Here the CDR3 DNA reads TGCAGCGGAACTTATAATTTCCCCTTCTACAATGAGCAGTTCTTC. Translating it yields CSGTYNFPFYNEQFF.

This sequence joins TRBV4-1 and TRBJ2-7; 10 positions agree with TRBD1. The CDR3 is 16 amino acids. The V segment lost 4 bases and the J segment 2 bases; nucleotides outside the gene matches: 8. The germline V gene encodes CDR1 MGHRA and CDR2 YSYEKL. DNA of the CDR3: TGCGCCAGCAGCCCTAAGGGACAGGGGAAGACCTACGAGCAGTACTTC. It specifies CASSPKGQGKTYEQYF.

The chain joins TRBV30 to TRBJ1-2; 7 bases match TRBD1. V lost 3 bases, J lost 7 bases, and 8 bases stayed unmatched. CDR3 length equals 13 residues. CDR1 is GTSNPN and CDR2 is SVGIG in the germline V gene (reference sequence). The DNA of the CDR3 is TGTGCCTGGAGCACAGGGGAGAGGGGTGGCTACACCTTC. Translating it yields CAWSTGERGGYTF.

This clone was observed a few times. The rearrangement links TRBV15 to TRBJ1-1; D is unresolved. CDR1 and CDR2 from the germline V gene are LNHNV and YYDKDF (reference sequence). There are 15 residues in the CDR3. Trimming removed 0 bases at V and 5 bases at J, with 13 bases between. The CDR3 protein is CATSRDRRVGTEAFF. CDR3 DNA: TGTGCCACCAGCAGAGATCGGCGGGTTGGGACTGAAGCTTTCTTT.

The V gene is TRBV6-5, the J gene TRBJ2-7, with 8 bases matching TRBD1. The germline V gene has CDR1 MNHEY and CDR2 SVGAGI. The J segment lost 6 bases and the V segment lost 0 bases, leaving 4 bases of the junction unmatched. This CDR3 has 14 amino acids. The DNA for the CDR3 is TGTGCCAGCAGTTACTCTAGGACAGGGACCGAGCAGTACTTC. Its translation is CASSYSRTGTEQYF.